A single sample is the source of the 7 T cell receptor beta chains below, sequenced in a study of control samples from healthy donors and cancer patients. Method: immunoSEQ multiplex PCR; TCRdb's copy keeps in-frame clones and lacks some. The sample yields 100,000 or so clones, around 80% seen once. Sequenced material: blood. Receptor source: a woman younger than 45 in good health.

The chain is built from TRBV2 and TRBJ1-5, with D unclear. The V end was cut by 9 bases, the J end by 2 bases, with 11 bases between. Germline CDR1 and CDR2: SNHLY and FYNNEI. The CDR3 totals 13 residues. CDR3 in amino acids: CASSTEGNQPQHF. The CDR3, as DNA: TGTGCCAGTTCGACCGAGGGCAATCAGCCCCAGCATTTT.

The gene calls are TRBV7-2 and TRBJ2-3, with D perhaps matching TRBD1 (6 bases). The CDR3 is 13 amino acids. The V end was cut by 1 base, the J end by 11 bases, with 13 bases between. CDR1 and CDR2 (germline): SGHTA, FQGNSA. CDR3 sequence reads: CASSLGGRRGQYF. The CDR3 region has the DNA TGTGCCAGCAGCTTAGGGGGGCGACGGGGGCAGTATTTT.

The chain combines TRBV27 with TRBJ2-3; 9 bases are a match to TRBD1. Germline-derived CDR1 and CDR2 are MNHEY and SMNVEV (reference sequence). CDR3 size: 14 residues. J lost 5 bases, V lost 6 bases, and 6 bases had no gene match. In nucleotides, the CDR3 is TGTGCCAGCAGAAAACAGGGGGCTGGAGATACGCAGTATTTT. Its translation is CASRKQGAGDTQYF.

The chain links TRBV5-4 to TRBJ1-3, with D possibly being TRBD1 (6 bases). V was pared by 4 bases and J by 0 bases, with 11 bases between. The CDR3 has 15 amino acids. The germline CDR1 and CDR2 sequences are SGHNT and YYREEE (reference sequence). CDR3 nucleotide sequence: TGTGCCAGCAGCCTAGGGGGGTCCTCTGGAAACACCATATATTTT. Encoded protein: CASSLGGSSGNTIYF.

J is TRBJ1-2 and V is TRBV19, with D possibly being TRBD1 (5 bases). In germline, CDR1 is LNHDA, CDR2 SQIVND (reference sequence). CDR3 length equals 16 residues. The V gene lost 7 bases and the J gene lost 7 bases, with 25 bases spanning the gap. The CDR3 here is CASTNLPRGGIGGYTF. CDR3 DNA sequence: TGTGCCAGTACCAACCTCCCCCGTGGGGGGATAGGTGGCTACACCTTC.

This clone occurred a few times. The rearrangement uses TRBV13 and TRBJ2-3; D gene ambiguous. V was clipped by 0 bases and J by 4 bases, with 11 bases between them. CDR3 length: 15 residues. Germline CDR1 reads PRHDT; CDR2 reads FYEKMQ (reference sequence). CDR3 sequence: CASSLGLYGADTQYF. The CDR3 nucleotides are TGTGCCAGCAGCTTAGGCCTGTACGGAGCAGATACGCAGTATTTT.

V gene TRBV30 combines with J gene TRBJ1-2; D uncertain. Trimming pared 0 bases from V and 7 bases from J, leaving 15 bases between. In germline, CDR1 is GTSNPN, CDR2 SVGIG (reference sequence). This CDR3 comprises 14 residues. CDR3 amino acids: CAWSVQPGMGGYTF. The CDR3 coding sequence is TGTGCCTGGAGTGTACAACCGGGGATGGGTGGCTACACCTTC.